Shown below are 22 T cell receptor beta chains from a single sample sequenced in a study of shared clonotypes between healthy human individuals. Repertoires were generated with immunoSEQ multiplex PCR, while TCRdb's copy carries only in-frame clones and drops some. Among millions of clones listed, about 92% were seen once. Sequences were obtained from naive CD4+ T cells sorted from blood. Subset given: CD45RA+ positively selected. These receptors originate from a man between 18 and 29 years old in good health.

The chain combines TRBV5-5 with TRBJ1-5, with D unclear. The CDR3 loop spans 16 amino acids. V lost 4 bases, J lost 0 bases, and 14 bases lay in between. CDR1 and CDR2 from the germline V gene are SGHKS and YYEKEE (reference sequence). The CDR3 DNA reads as TGTGCCAGCAGCGCCCAAGTCCCCAGTAGCAATCAGCCCCAGCATTTT. Its protein is CASSAQVPSSNQPQHF.

The gene calls are TRBV6-1 and TRBJ2-2; either TRBD1 or TRBD2 may supply D (5 bases each). The germline V and J ends were trimmed by 3 bases and 7 bases, with 15 bases remaining between them. This CDR3 spans 15 amino acids. Germline V gene lookup returns CDR1 MNHNS and CDR2 SASEGT. CDR3 protein: CASSEGMGVVGELFF. The CDR3 DNA reads TGTGCCAGCAGTGAGGGAATGGGGGTCGTCGGGGAGCTGTTTTTT.

This clone was observed a single time. The V call is TRBV4-1, the J call TRBJ2-5; D tentatively reads TRBD1 or TRBD2 (6 bases each). Germline V CDR1 and CDR2: MGHRA, YSYEKL. The CDR3 extends over 16 amino acids. V was pared by 2 bases and J by 5 bases, with 18 bases between. Here the CDR3 reads CASSQPTGWGEETQYF. The CDR3 DNA follows: TGCGCCAGCAGCCAACCGACAGGTTGGGGGGAGGAGACCCAGTACTTC.

About this clone: The germline gene is not matched at one end of the junction; a read error may be the cause. The genes are TRBV7-7 and TRBJ2-5; a possible D gene is TRBD2 (6 bases). The CDR3 covers 15 residues. Per germline, CDR1 SSHAT and CDR2 FNYEAQ (reference sequence). CDR3 DNA: TGTGCTAGCAGCTTAGATGGAGGGGTCCAAGAGACCCAGTACTTC. It codes for CASSLDGGVQETQYF.

J is TRBJ2-7 and V is TRBV20-1; D assignment may be TRBD1 or TRBD2 (5 bases each). V lost 6 bases and J lost 9, with 15 bases in between. Germline loops: CDR1 DFQATT, CDR2 SNEGSKA (reference sequence). The CDR3 sequence is 11 residues long. CDR3 coding DNA: TGCAGTGCGCTATCGGGGCTTGGGCAGTACTTC. Its protein is CSALSGLGQYF.

On this clone: The sample carries other DNA sequences with the same CDR3. The V call is TRBV6-5, the J call TRBJ1-6; TRBD1 matches 7 bases. The ends lost 6 bases at V and 1 base at J; junction bases unmatched: 0. The CDR3 length is 14 residues. Germline V gene lookup returns CDR1 MNHEY and CDR2 SVGAGI. CDR3 bases: TGTGCCAGCAGACAGGGGTCCTATAATTCACCCCTCCACTTT. It specifies CASRQGSYNSPLHF.

The CDR3 bases are TGTGCCACCAGCAGAGGGGACTCCTTTCAGCCCCAGCATTTT. It translates to CATSRGDSFQPQHF. The chain carries TRBV15 and TRBJ1-5; perhaps TRBD1 as D (5 bases). The CDR3 covers 14 residues. Germline CDR1 reads LNHNV; CDR2 reads YYDKDF (reference sequence). V lost 1 base, J lost 6 bases, and 10 bases lay in between.

Concerning this clone itself: Other DNA sequences in this sample translate to the same CDR3. The J gene is TRBJ1-1, the V gene TRBV7-8, with D hard to call. In germline, CDR1 is SGHVS, CDR2 FQNEAQ. Deletions cut 5 bases from V and 1 base from J, with 8 bases between. The CDR3 totals 13 residues. CDR3 amino acids: CASSTRQNTEAFF. As DNA, the CDR3 is TGTGCCAGCAGCACCCGCCAGAACACTGAAGCTTTCTTT.

The chain uses TRBV30 and TRBJ1-2; D unclear. V lost 0 bases and J lost 4, with 6 bases in between. Germline values: CDR1 GTSNPN, CDR2 SVGIG (reference sequence). This CDR3 is built from 12 residues. CDR3 amino acids: CAWSVIRYGYTF. The CDR3, as DNA: TGTGCCTGGAGTGTAATACGCTATGGCTACACCTTC.

The V gene is TRBV30, the J gene TRBJ1-2; TRBD1 might be the D (5 bases). Germline CDR1 reads GTSNPN; CDR2 reads SVGIG (reference sequence). This CDR3 region has 14 residues. Trimming stripped 3 bases from V and 6 bases from J, with 17 bases between. This CDR3 reads CAWSPTGTQHGYTF. CDR3 DNA sequence: TGTGCCTGGAGCCCTACGGGGACCCAGCATGGCTACACCTTC.

The chain combines TRBV18 with TRBJ2-7; tentatively, D is TRBD1 or TRBD2 (5 bases each). V lost 3 bases and J 7 bases, leaving 16 bases between the germline ends. CDR1 KGHSH and CDR2 LQKENI come from the germline V gene. This CDR3 comprises 14 residues. The CDR3 coding sequence is TGTGCCAGCTCACCTACCGAGGGGCGCCAGGAGCAGTACTTC. Encoded protein: CASSPTEGRQEQYF.

This chain joins TRBV2 and TRBJ2-7; 9 bases agree with TRBD2. J gave up 3 bases and V 7 bases, and 7 bases lay outside the gene matches. This CDR3 comprises 14 residues. Germline CDR1 SNHLY, CDR2 FYNNEI. As DNA, the CDR3 is TGTGCCAGCAAATTGCGGGAGGGATACTACGAGCAGTACTTC. This codes for CASKLREGYYEQYF. The variable domain in full, with the rest retrieved from reference TRBV2 and TRBJ2-7, is EPEVTQTPSHQVTQMGQEVILRCVPISNHLYFYWYRQILGQKVEFLVSFYNNEISEKSEIFDDQFSVERPDGSNFTLKIRSTKLEDSAMYFCASKLREGYYEQYFGPGTRLTVT.

The V and J genes are TRBV7-2 and TRBJ1-3, with unresolved D. The CDR3 consists of 13 residues. Trimming took off 4 bases at V and 7 bases at J, with 11 bases between the two ends. Germline V gene sequence: CDR1 SGHTA, CDR2 FQGNSA. The CDR3, as DNA: TGTGCCAGCAGCTCACGGTTAGGGAACACCATATATTTT. Translated: CASSSRLGNTIYF.

With respect to this clone: The same CDR3 is also encoded by other DNA sequences in this sample. J is TRBJ1-2 and V is TRBV27, with D unresolved. Trimming stripped 1 base from V and 0 bases from J, with 3 bases between. Per germline, CDR1 MNHEY and CDR2 SMNVEV (reference sequence). The length of the CDR3 is 13 residues. CDR3 bases: TGTGCCAGCAGTTTATATGCTAACTATGGCTACACCTTC. Translation gives CASSLYANYGYTF.

This chain uses TRBV11-2 with TRBJ2-7, with 7 bases identical to TRBD1. The CDR3 has 15 residues. V lost 6 bases to trimming and J lost 3 bases; unmatched junction nucleotides: 11. Germline CDR1 is SGHAT and CDR2 is FQNNGV. CDR3 nucleotide sequence: TGTGCCAGCAGATTCCGACAGGGAAGCAGCTACGAGCAGTACTTC. This translates into CASRFRQGSSYEQYF.

The gene calls are TRBV9 and TRBJ2-3, with D uncertain. CDR1 is SGDLS and CDR2 is YYNGEE in the germline V gene. CDR3 length: 18 amino acids. V was pared by 0 bases and J by 1 base, with 18 bases between. Here the CDR3 reads CASSVASDHLLGTDTQYF. CDR3 bases: TGTGCCAGCAGCGTAGCGTCGGACCACCTCCTGGGCACAGATACGCAGTATTTT.

The V and J genes are TRBV6-1 and TRBJ2-5, with 7 bases identical to TRBD1. Looked up from germline, CDR1 is MNHNS and CDR2 is SASEGT. V lost 5 bases, J lost 1 base, and 7 bases stayed unmatched. The CDR3 spans 15 residues. The CDR3 region has the DNA TGTGCCAGCAGTCGGAGCACAGGGGTCCAAGAGACCCAGTACTTC. Its protein is CASSRSTGVQETQYF.

The V gene is TRBV5-6, the J gene TRBJ2-1; D uncertain. The V gene's germline CDR1 is SGHDT and CDR2 YYEEEE. The CDR3 totals 16 residues. The V end was cut by 0 bases, the J end by 1 base, with 11 bases between. DNA for the CDR3: TGTGCCAGCAGCTTGGATGTGGGTCGATCCTACAATGAGCAGTTCTTC. As protein: CASSLDVGRSYNEQFF.

The chain joins TRBV6-6 to TRBJ2-3, with 12 bases fitting TRBD2. Germline CDR1 and CDR2: MNHNY and SVGAGI (reference sequence). This CDR3 comprises 15 residues. V gave up 5 bases and J gave up 5 bases; unmatched junction bases: 5. CDR3 region: CASSPGTSGLDTQYF. The DNA for the CDR3 is TGTGCCAGCAGTCCCGGGACTAGCGGGTTAGATACGCAGTATTTT.

This rearrangement joins TRBV9 to TRBJ2-7; 8 positions match TRBD2. The trim removed 4 bases at V and 7 bases at J, leaving 13 bases unmatched. The V gene's germline CDR1 is SGDLS and CDR2 YYNGEE. The CDR3 is 15 residues long. CDR3 DNA: TGTGCCAGCAGCCCCCCCCCGGGAGGGCCGAAAGAGCAGTACTTC. Protein product: CASSPPPGGPKEQYF.

This chain uses TRBV6-1 with TRBJ2-6, with D tentatively TRBD1 or TRBD2 (6 bases each). V lost 2 bases, J lost 6 bases, and 11 bases lay in between. Germline loops: CDR1 MNHNS, CDR2 SASEGT. This CDR3 is built from 15 residues. Written as DNA, the CDR3 is TGTGCCAGCAGTGAACGAAGGGGGGTGGCCAACGTCCTGACTTTC. It is translated as CASSERRGVANVLTF.

The genes are TRBV7-3 and TRBJ1-1; D ambiguous. Germline assignment: CDR1 SGHTA and CDR2 FQGTGA. Trimming cost V 0 bases and J 5 bases, with 13 bases left between them. This CDR3 region has 15 residues. The CDR3 DNA sequence: TGTGCCAGCAGCTTAACAAGTGGTACCCTGACTGAAGCTTTCTTT. Protein sequence: CASSLTSGTLTEAFF.